One sample yielded the 30 T cell receptor beta chains listed below, sequenced in a study of CD8 T cells in Susac syndrome. When the RNA was reverse transcribed, random hexamers were used with an input of 0.5 to 1 ug. TCRdb itself ran the immunoSEQ multiplex PCR reads through MiXCR, one entry per CDR3 protein. Of about 150,000 distinct CDR3 sequences in the sample, about 95% are singletons; the top ten hold 0.15% to 0.2%. The sample comprised CD4+ T cells from PBMCs. The receptors stem from a human donor with Susac syndrome.

This clonotype was seen only once. In DNA form, the CDR3 reads TGTGCCAGCAGCGCCGGGGTAGCGGGGGGAAATTACGAGCAGTACTTC. Protein: CASSAGVAGGNYEQYF. The chain recombines TRBV7-8 with TRBJ2-7, with 10 bases matching TRBD2. The CDR3 covers 16 residues. Trimming removed 5 bases from V and 4 bases from J; junction bases left unmatched: 11. CDR1 and CDR2 from the germline V gene are SGHVS and FQNEAQ.

V gene TRBV5-1 combines with J gene TRBJ1-1; D possibly corresponds to TRBD1 (6 bases). Trimming cost V 4 bases and J 0 bases, with 16 bases left between them. Germline assignment: CDR1 SGHRS and CDR2 YFSETQ. The length of the CDR3 is 16 residues. The CDR3 is CASSPGTTNMNTEAFF. The CDR3 coding sequence is TGCGCCAGCAGCCCCGGGACAACCAACATGAACACTGAAGCTTTCTTT.

This chain connects TRBV20-1 to TRBJ2-5, with 12 bases aligning to TRBD2. Germline V CDR1 and CDR2: DFQATT, SNEGSKA (reference sequence). The junction had 8 bases not matched to a gene; V was cut back by 2 bases and J by 4 bases. The length of the CDR3 is 16 residues. CDR3 nucleotides: TGCAGTGCTAGACCTAGCGGGGGGGCCGGGGGAGAGACCCAGTACTTC. Its translation is CSARPSGGAGGETQYF.

This clonotype was seen once. This sequence joins TRBV5-1 and TRBJ1-1, with D perhaps TRBD1 (5 bases). The V and J ends lost 4 bases and 4 bases respectively, with 14 bases between them. This CDR3 is 14 amino acids long. The germline CDR1 and CDR2 sequences are SGHRS and YFSETQ. The CDR3 sequence: CASSTDSQSTEAFF. As DNA, the CDR3 is TGCGCCAGCAGCACCGACAGCCAATCCACTGAAGCTTTCTTT.

The V and J genes are TRBV3-1 and TRBJ2-5; TRBD1 aligns across 7 bases. The J segment lost 4 bases and the V segment lost 1 base, leaving 6 bases of the junction unmatched. CDR1 is LGHDT and CDR2 is YNNKEL in the germline V gene (reference sequence). The CDR3 extends over 15 amino acids. The CDR3 here is CASSQGEQGLETQYF. As DNA, the CDR3 is TGTGCCAGCAGCCAAGGCGAACAGGGGCTAGAGACCCAGTACTTC.

The chain recombines TRBV19 with TRBJ2-7; TRBD2 aligns across 7 bases. From germline, CDR1 is LNHDA and CDR2 SQIVND (reference sequence). The CDR3 runs 15 residues. The V gene end was trimmed by 3 bases and the J gene end by 1 base; junction bases not matched to a gene: 6. CDR3: CASSIAAGQSYEQYF. The CDR3 DNA follows: TGTGCCAGTAGTATCGCAGCGGGGCAATCCTACGAGCAGTACTTC.

The rearrangement uses TRBV7-3 and TRBJ2-1; no clear D. Germline values: CDR1 SGHTA, CDR2 FQGTGA. Trimming pared 2 bases from V and 5 bases from J, leaving 7 bases between. This CDR3 comprises 13 residues. The CDR3 region has the DNA TGTGCCAGCAGCTTAGGGAACCACAATGAGCAGTTCTTC. Its protein is CASSLGNHNEQFF.

J is TRBJ1-6 and V is TRBV12-3 or TRBV12-4, with 8 bases that match TRBD1. J was trimmed by 0 bases and V by 6 bases; bases with no gene match: 1. This CDR3 has 15 residues. The CDR3 coding sequence is TGTGCCAGCAGGGACAGGGCCTCCTATAATTCACCCCTCCACTTT. Its translation is CASRDRASYNSPLHF.

This clonotype has more than one count but fewer than ten. This chain connects TRBV19 to TRBJ1-2; D is unclear. The CDR3 is 13 residues long. The V end was cut by 4 bases, the J end by 0 bases, with 6 bases between. The V gene's germline CDR1 is LNHDA and CDR2 SQIVND (reference sequence). The CDR3 here is CASSRTANYGYTF. The CDR3 DNA is TGTGCCAGTAGTAGGACCGCTAACTATGGCTACACCTTC.

This clonotype has a single count. The chain uses TRBV6-2 or TRBV6-3 and TRBJ2-4, with D perhaps matching TRBD2 (6 bases). This CDR3 has 14 amino acids. Germline V gene lookup returns CDR1 MNHEY and CDR2 SVGEGT. Deletions cut 8 bases from V and 1 base from J, with 12 bases between. The CDR3 region is CASGGVGAKNIQYF. For the CDR3, the DNA is TGTGCCAGCGGAGGGGTTGGGGCCAAAAACATTCAGTACTTC.

This chain joins TRBV12-3 or TRBV12-4 and TRBJ1-2, with TRBD1 as a possible D gene (5 bases). This CDR3 has 14 amino acids. V gave up 5 bases and J gave up 0 bases, with 10 bases separating them. CDR3 residues: CASSRQRANYGYTF. CDR3 coding DNA: TGTGCCAGCAGTCGACAGAGAGCTAACTATGGCTACACCTTC.

The chain is built from TRBV20-1 and TRBJ2-2, with D uncertain. Germline CDR1 is DFQATT and CDR2 is SNEGSKA (reference sequence). Trimming shortened V by 0 bases and J by 3 bases, and 14 bases separated the two germline ends. The CDR3 loop spans 16 amino acids. CDR3 in DNA: TGCAGTGCTAGAGAGGGCCGGATCCGAGACACCGGGGAGCTGTTTTTT. Its protein product is CSAREGRIRDTGELFF.

The chain carries TRBV18 and TRBJ2-2; tentatively, D is TRBD2 (6 bases). Trimming shortened V by 0 bases and J by 7 bases, and 9 bases separated the two germline ends. The germline gives CDR1 KGHSH, CDR2 LQKENI. The CDR3 consists of 14 residues. The CDR3 sequence: CASSPPGGRGELFF. Written as DNA, the CDR3 is TGTGCCAGCTCACCACCCGGAGGGCGCGGGGAGCTGTTTTTT.

This rearrangement joins TRBV4-1 to TRBJ2-2; possibly TRBD1 for D (6 bases). The V end lost 1 base, the J end lost 6 bases, and 9 bases lay between the germline ends. The CDR3 sequence is 14 residues long. Germline-derived CDR1 and CDR2 are MGHRA and YSYEKL. CDR3 loop: CASSQGWGPGELFF. In nucleotides, the CDR3 is TGCGCCAGCAGCCAAGGATGGGGGCCCGGGGAGCTGTTTTTT.

The chain has TRBV29-1 and TRBJ2-2; tentatively, D is TRBD2 (7 bases). V gave up 4 bases and J gave up 7 bases, with 16 bases separating them. The CDR3 covers 14 residues. From germline, CDR1 is SQVTM and CDR2 ANQGSEA. CDR3 sequence: CSVGLGGQIGELFF. The CDR3 DNA follows: TGCAGCGTTGGACTCGGGGGGCAGATCGGGGAGCTGTTTTTT.

V usage is TRBV9 and J usage is TRBJ1-5; D might be TRBD1 (6 bases). V gave up 7 bases and J gave up 5 bases, with 16 bases separating them. The CDR3 has 14 amino acids. Per the germline V gene, CDR1 is SGDLS and CDR2 is YYNGEE. The chain's CDR3 is CASAREGVDQPQHF. The DNA for the CDR3 is TGTGCCAGCGCGAGGGAGGGGGTAGATCAGCCCCAGCATTTT.

The chain has TRBV29-1 and TRBJ2-2; 7 nucleotides line up with TRBD1. The CDR3 sequence is 12 residues long. V trimming: 7 bases; J trimming: 6 bases; junction bases outside the gene matches: 5. Looked up from germline, CDR1 is SQVTM and CDR2 is ANQGSEA. The CDR3 bases are TGCAGCGCCCACAGGGGATCCGGGGAGCTGTTTTTT. This encodes CSAHRGSGELFF.

This clonotype was seen only a few times. The chain has TRBV29-1 and TRBJ2-1; TRBD2 aligns across 8 bases. Germline V gives CDR1 SQVTM, CDR2 ANQGSEA. Germline trimming cut 3 bases from V and 4 bases from J; bases unmatched to any gene: 14. The length of the CDR3 is 17 residues. In DNA form, the CDR3 reads TGCAGCGTTGAGGCCGCGCTCTTTAGCGGGGATTACAATGAGCAGTTCTTC. Translated: CSVEAALFSGDYNEQFF.

The CDR3 DNA is TGCGCCAGCAGCCTAACTACAGGGGGCCACTCTGGAAACACCATATATTTT. Translating gives CASSLTTGGHSGNTIYF. This rearrangement joins TRBV4-1 to TRBJ1-3, with 9 bases fitting TRBD1. This CDR3 is built from 17 residues. The germline V gene encodes CDR1 MGHRA and CDR2 YSYEKL. V lost 4 bases and J lost 0; bases outside the gene matches: 7.

The genes are TRBV20-1 and TRBJ1-1; D is ambiguous. Per the germline V gene, CDR1 is DFQATT and CDR2 is SNEGSKA (reference sequence). The ends were cut back, 6 bases at V and 2 bases at J, with 10 bases in the middle. The length of the CDR3 is 12 residues. Here the CDR3 DNA reads TGCAGTGCGGCGCTTGTAAACACTGAAGCTTTCTTT. Translating it yields CSAALVNTEAFF.

The chain couples TRBV5-4 to TRBJ2-5; TRBD2 aligns across 11 bases. V was clipped by 0 bases and J by 4 bases; unmatched bases: 5. Germline CDR1 SGHNT, CDR2 YYREEE (reference sequence). This CDR3 is 16 amino acids long. The CDR3 here is CASSLGLAGRGETQYF. Written as DNA, the CDR3 is TGTGCCAGCAGCTTGGGACTAGCGGGGAGAGGAGAGACCCAGTACTTC.

This chain uses TRBV24-1 with TRBJ2-5; perhaps TRBD1 as D (6 bases). The V gene's germline CDR1 is KGHDR and CDR2 SFDVKD. The CDR3 is made up of 13 amino acids. Between the trimmed V and J ends, which lost 9 bases and 5 bases, there was a span of 15 bases. The CDR3, as DNA: TGTGCCACCGCCTCAACAGGGTCGGAGACCCAGTACTTC. It yields the protein CATASTGSETQYF.

The chain is built from TRBV29-1 and TRBJ2-7; D unresolved. The CDR3 loop spans 13 amino acids. The V end was cut by 4 bases, the J end by 5 bases, with 15 bases between. The germline V gene encodes CDR1 SQVTM and CDR2 ANQGSEA. The CDR3 region is CSVGGARSNEQYF. CDR3 nucleotides: TGCAGCGTTGGGGGTGCCAGATCTAACGAGCAGTACTTC.

This chain links TRBV12-3 or TRBV12-4 with TRBJ1-1, with 9 bases that match TRBD1. The CDR3 contains 18 residues. V gave up 5 bases and J gave up 1 base; unmatched junction bases: 14. The CDR3 sequence is CASSPWTGAYAPNTEAFF. CDR3 DNA sequence: TGTGCCAGCAGTCCCTGGACAGGGGCCTATGCTCCGAACACTGAAGCTTTCTTT.

The chain carries TRBV20-1 and TRBJ1-4; the match to TRBD1 covers 9 bases. V shed 5 bases, J shed 7 bases, and the junction held 8 bases outside the gene matches. CDR1 and CDR2 (germline): DFQATT, SNEGSKA (reference sequence). This CDR3 region has 14 residues. CDR3 protein: CSADRDRVAEKLFF. DNA of the CDR3: TGCAGTGCTGACCGGGACAGGGTTGCTGAAAAACTGTTTTTT.

This chain joins TRBV6-1 and TRBJ1-5; D call uncertain. The CDR3 contains 12 residues. V shed 7 bases and J shed 6 bases, with 10 bases lying between them. Germline V gives CDR1 MNHNS, CDR2 SASEGT. CDR3 nucleotide sequence: TGTGCCAGCACGAGTGCAGGTCAGCCCCAGCATTTT. Protein sequence: CASTSAGQPQHF.

Details on this clonotype: The final CDR3 position lacks the conserved phenylalanine or tryptophan, pointing to a likely read error. Because the CDR3's place on the DNA is in doubt, the DNA is left out and the CDR3 is given as listed by TCRdb. The chain has TRBV12-3 or TRBV12-4 and TRBJ1-1; TRBD1, the D gene given by the table, was not confirmed from the DNA. Including both end residues, the CDR3 is 8 amino acids long. CDR3 sequence reads: CASSPRTL.

CDR3 nucleotides: TGTGCCAGCAGCCTTACTAGCGGGGGGTACCAAGAGACCCAGTACTTC. Translated: CASSLTSGGYQETQYF. The V and J genes are TRBV7-2 and TRBJ2-5, with 12 nucleotides matching TRBD2. From germline, CDR1 is SGHTA and CDR2 FQGNSA. The length of the CDR3 is 16 residues. V dropped 5 bases and J dropped 0; count of bases not matched to a gene: 4.

V and J are TRBV9 and TRBJ2-7; 11 nucleotides match TRBD2. CDR3 length: 17 residues. Trimming cost V 0 bases and J 0 bases; bases outside gene matches: 5. Germline V lookup: CDR1 SGDLS, CDR2 YYNGEE. In DNA, the CDR3 is TGTGCCAGCAGCGTAGCCCTAGCGGGGGGCGACTCCTACGAGCAGTACTTC. Amino acid sequence: CASSVALAGGDSYEQYF.

The genes are TRBV20-1 and TRBJ2-3; possibly TRBD1 or TRBD2 for D (5 bases each). The V end was cut by 3 bases, the J end by 0 bases, with 10 bases between. Germline CDR1 DFQATT, CDR2 SNEGSKA (reference sequence). The CDR3 runs 14 residues. CDR3 nucleotides: TGCAGTGCTAGCGGGACGGGTAGCACAGATACGCAGTATTTT. Protein: CSASGTGSTDTQYF.